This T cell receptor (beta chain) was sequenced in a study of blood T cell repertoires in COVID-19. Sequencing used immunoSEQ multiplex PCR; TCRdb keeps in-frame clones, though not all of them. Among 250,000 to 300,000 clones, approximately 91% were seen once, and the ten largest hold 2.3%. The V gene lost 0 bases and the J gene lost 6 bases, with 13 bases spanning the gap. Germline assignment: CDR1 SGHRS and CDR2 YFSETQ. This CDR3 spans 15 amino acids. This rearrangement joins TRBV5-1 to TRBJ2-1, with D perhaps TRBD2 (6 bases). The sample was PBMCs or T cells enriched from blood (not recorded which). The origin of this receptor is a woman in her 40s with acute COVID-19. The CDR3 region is CASSLGSGGLNEQFF. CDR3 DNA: TGCGCCAGCAGCTTGGGGAGTGGGGGACTCAATGAGCAGTTCTTC.